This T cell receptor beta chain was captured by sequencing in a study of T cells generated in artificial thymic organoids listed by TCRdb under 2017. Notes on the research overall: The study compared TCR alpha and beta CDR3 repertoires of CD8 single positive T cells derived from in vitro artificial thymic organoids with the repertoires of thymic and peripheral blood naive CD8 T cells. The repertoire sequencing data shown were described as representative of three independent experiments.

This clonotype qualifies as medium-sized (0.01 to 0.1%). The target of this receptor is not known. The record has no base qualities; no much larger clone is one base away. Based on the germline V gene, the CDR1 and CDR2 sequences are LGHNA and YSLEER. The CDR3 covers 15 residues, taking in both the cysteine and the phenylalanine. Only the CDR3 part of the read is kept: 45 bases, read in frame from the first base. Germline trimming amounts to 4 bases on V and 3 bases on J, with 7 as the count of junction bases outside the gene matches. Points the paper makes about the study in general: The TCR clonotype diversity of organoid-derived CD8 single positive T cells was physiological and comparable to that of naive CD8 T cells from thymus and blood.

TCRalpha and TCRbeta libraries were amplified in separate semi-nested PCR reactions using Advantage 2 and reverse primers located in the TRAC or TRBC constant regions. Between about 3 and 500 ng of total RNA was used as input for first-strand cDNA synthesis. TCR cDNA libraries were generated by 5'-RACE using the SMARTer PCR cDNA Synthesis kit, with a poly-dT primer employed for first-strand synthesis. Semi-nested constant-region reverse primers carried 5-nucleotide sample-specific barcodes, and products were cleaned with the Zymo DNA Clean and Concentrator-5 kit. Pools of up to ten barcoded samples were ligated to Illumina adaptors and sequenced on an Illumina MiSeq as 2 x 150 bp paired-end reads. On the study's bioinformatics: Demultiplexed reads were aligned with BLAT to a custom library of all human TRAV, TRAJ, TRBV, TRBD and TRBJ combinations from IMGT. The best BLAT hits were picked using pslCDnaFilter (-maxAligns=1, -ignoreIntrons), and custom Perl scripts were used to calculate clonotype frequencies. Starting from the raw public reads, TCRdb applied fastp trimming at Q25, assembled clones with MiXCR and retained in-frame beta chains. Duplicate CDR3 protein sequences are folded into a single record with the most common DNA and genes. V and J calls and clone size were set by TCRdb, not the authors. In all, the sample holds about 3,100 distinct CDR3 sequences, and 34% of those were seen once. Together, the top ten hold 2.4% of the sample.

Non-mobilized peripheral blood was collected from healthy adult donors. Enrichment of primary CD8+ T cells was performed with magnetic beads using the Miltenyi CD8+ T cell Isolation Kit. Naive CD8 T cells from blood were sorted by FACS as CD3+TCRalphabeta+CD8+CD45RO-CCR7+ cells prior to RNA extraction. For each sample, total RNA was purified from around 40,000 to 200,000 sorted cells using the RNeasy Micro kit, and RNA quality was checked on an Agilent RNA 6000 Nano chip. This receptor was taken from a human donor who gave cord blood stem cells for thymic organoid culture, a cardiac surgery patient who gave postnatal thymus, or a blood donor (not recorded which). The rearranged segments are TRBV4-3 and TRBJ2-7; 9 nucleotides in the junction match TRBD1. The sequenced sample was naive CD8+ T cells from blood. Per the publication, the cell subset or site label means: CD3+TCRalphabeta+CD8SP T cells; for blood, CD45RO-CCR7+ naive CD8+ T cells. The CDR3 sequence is CASSLGTGLNYEQYF. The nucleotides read TGCGCCAGCAGCCTTGGGACAGGGTTGAACTACGAGCAGTACTTC.